One sample yielded the 14 T cell receptor beta chains listed below, sequenced in a study of neurological immune-mediated disorders. TCRdb re-derived calls from the 5' RACE reads in MiXCR, one entry per CDR3 protein. This sample carries approximately 31,000 distinct CDR3 sequences, about an eighth of them seen once, and the ten largest clones take around 2.5%. Described time point: longitudinal time-point 2. The sequenced material came from PBMCs. Source of these receptors: a middle-aged woman in good health.

This clonotype was observed many times. The chain combines TRBV4-3 with TRBJ2-2; the D is unclear. The CDR3 has 16 amino acids. V lost 1 base, J lost 7 bases, and 16 bases lay in between. Germline V gene sequence: CDR1 LGHNA, CDR2 YSLEER. This chain's CDR3 is CASSQVGIWPVGELFF. In DNA, the CDR3 is TGCGCCAGCAGCCAAGTGGGGATATGGCCGGTCGGGGAGCTGTTTTTT.

This clonotype showed up many times. The rearrangement uses TRBV7-2 and TRBJ2-7, with 13 bases that match TRBD2. Germline V gene lookup returns CDR1 SGHTA and CDR2 FQGNSA. There are 15 residues in the CDR3. The V segment lost 6 bases and the J segment 4 bases; nucleotides outside the gene matches: 6. The CDR3 region is CASRTGLAGAYEQYF. The CDR3 DNA follows: TGTGCCAGCAGAACTGGACTAGCGGGAGCGTACGAGCAGTACTTC. Full variable domain (missing parts from reference TRBV7-2 and TRBJ2-7): GAGVSQSPSNKVTEKGKDVELRCDPISGHTALYWYRQSLGQGLEFLIYFQGNSAPDKSGLPSDRFSAERTGGSVSTLTIQRTQQEDSAVYLCASRTGLAGAYEQYFGPGTRLTVT.

This clonotype appeared many times. The chain carries TRBV5-4 and TRBJ1-5, with D perhaps matching TRBD1 (6 bases). CDR1 is SGHNT, CDR2 YYREEE, per germline (reference sequence). CDR3 size: 16 residues. The ends were cut back, 4 bases at V and 0 bases at J, with 14 bases in the middle. CDR3 nucleotides: TGTGCCAGCAGCACGACACCAGGGGCTAGCAATCAGCCCCAGCATTTT. Its protein product is CASSTTPGASNQPQHF.

This clonotype appeared many times. This chain joins TRBV2 and TRBJ2-3; tentative D call: TRBD1 (6 bases). The V end was cut by 2 bases, the J end by 2 bases, with 14 bases between. The germline V gene encodes CDR1 SNHLY and CDR2 FYNNEI. CDR3 size: 16 residues. The CDR3 region has the DNA TGTGCCAGCAGTGAAACGGGACAAACTAACACAGATACGCAGTATTTT. Amino acid sequence: CASSETGQTNTDTQYF.

In its sample, this clonotype was seen a few times. The chain couples TRBV15 to TRBJ2-7; 9 bases line up with TRBD1. CDR1 is LNHNV, CDR2 YYDKDF, per germline (reference sequence). This CDR3 has 14 amino acids. Germline trimming cut 1 base from V and 3 bases from J; bases unmatched to any gene: 1. Here the CDR3 reads CATSRGQGVYEQYF. CDR3 DNA sequence: TGTGCCACCAGCAGAGGACAGGGGGTCTACGAGCAGTACTTC. Variable domain in full (rest from reference TRBV15 and TRBJ2-7): DAMVIQNPRYQVTQFGKPVTLSCSQTLNHNVMYWYQQKSSQAPKLLFHYYDKDFNNEADTPDNFQSRRPNTSFCFLDIRSPGLGDTAMYLCATSRGQGVYEQYFGPGTRLTVT.

The chain has TRBV18 and TRBJ2-5; possible D gene TRBD1, 6 bases. Per germline, CDR1 KGHSH and CDR2 LQKENI. The CDR3 is made up of 15 amino acids. V lost 2 bases, J lost 2 bases, and 12 bases lay in between. CDR3 in amino acids: CASSPGTGLQETQYF. The CDR3 DNA reads as TGTGCCAGCTCACCAGGAACAGGGCTACAAGAGACCCAGTACTTC.

As regards this clonotype: One base away lies a much larger clone, so this may be a sequencing read error. This chain connects TRBV6-6 to TRBJ2-7; 14 nucleotides line up with TRBD2. Germline CDR1 MNHNY, CDR2 SVGAGI (reference sequence). This CDR3 has 16 residues. CDR3 sequence (DNA): TGTGTCAGCGGGGGGACTAGCGGGAGAACGTCCTACGAGCAGTACTTC. It codes for CVSGGTSGRTSYEQYF.

The chain employs TRBV20-1 and TRBJ1-5; D remains ambiguous. The V end lost 3 bases, the J end lost 3 bases, and 9 bases lay between the germline ends. CDR1 DFQATT and CDR2 SNEGSKA come from the germline V gene (reference sequence). The length of the CDR3 is 13 residues. The CDR3 DNA reads as TGCAGTGCTAGCGACGGATTCAATCAGCCCCAGCATTTT. It translates to CSASDGFNQPQHF.

This clonotype was picked up many times. DNA of the CDR3: TGTGCCAGCAGCGCCGGGACTAGCGGGGGGGCCGGCACAGATACGCAGTATTTT. Encoded protein: CASSAGTSGGAGTDTQYF. The chain has TRBV7-2 and TRBJ2-3; 16 positions match TRBD2. Per the germline V gene, CDR1 is SGHTA and CDR2 is FQGNSA. Trimming cost V 5 bases and J 1 base; bases outside gene matches: 6. The CDR3 is 18 amino acids.

This clonotype is medium-sized in the sample. The V call is TRBV4-3, the J call TRBJ2-1; no clear D gene. V was shortened by 2 bases and J by 0 bases, with 11 bases between the two germline ends. Looked up from germline, CDR1 is LGHNA and CDR2 is YSLEER. The CDR3 length is 16 residues. The CDR3 bases are TGCGCCAGCAGCCAATCCTACAGAAGCTCCTACAATGAGCAGTTCTTC. Translating it yields CASSQSYRSSYNEQFF.

This clonotype was seen ten or more times. The V gene is TRBV11-2, the J gene TRBJ1-1; TRBD1 is a possible D gene (5 bases). Trimming pared 5 bases from V and 5 bases from J, leaving 27 bases between. Germline V gene data show CDR1 as SGHAT and CDR2 as FQNNGV. The CDR3 covers 18 residues. CDR3 DNA: TGTGCCAGCAGCAGGGGAGGGGTCCAGTCGGAAGGAAGGACTGAAGCTTTCTTT. Its protein is CASSRGGVQSEGRTEAFF.

This clonotype was seen a handful of times. V gene TRBV6-5 combines with J gene TRBJ1-1; D call uncertain. Germline assignment: CDR1 MNHEY and CDR2 SVGAGI. V dropped 5 bases and J dropped 3 bases, with 10 bases sitting between them. The CDR3 runs 13 residues. The CDR3 bases are TGTGCCAGCAGTAAGTTATTGGACACTGAAGCTTTCTTT. Its protein is CASSKLLDTEAFF.

This clonotype occurred many times. The chain joins TRBV5-1 to TRBJ2-1; 11 positions match TRBD2. The CDR3 has 20 amino acids. With V trimmed by 0 bases and J by 0 bases, 11 bases remained unmatched. Germline V gene lookup returns CDR1 SGHRS and CDR2 YFSETQ. The CDR3 nucleotides read TGCGCCAGCAGCTTGGAGGGCCTAGCGGGGGGCCCCATCTCCTACAATGAGCAGTTCTTC. Protein: CASSLEGLAGGPISYNEQFF.

This clonotype has more than one count but fewer than ten. The chain couples TRBV30 to TRBJ1-2; D is perhaps TRBD1 (5 bases). Trimming stripped 1 base from V and 9 bases from J, with 15 bases between. Germline CDR1 is GTSNPN and CDR2 is SVGIG (reference sequence). CDR3 length: 13 residues. DNA for the CDR3: TGTGCCTGGAGTGAAGGGTTCGGGGGGAGCTACACCTTC. Amino acids: CAWSEGFGGSYTF.